The subject of this entry is one T cell receptor beta chain. The V gene lost 6 bases and the J gene lost 3 bases, with 17 bases spanning the gap. Germline-derived CDR1 and CDR2 are KGHSH and LQKENI. The CDR3 extends over 15 amino acids. The sample is drawn from a study of blood T cell repertoires in COVID-19. Clones were read by immunoSEQ multiplex PCR, and TCRdb kept only the in-frame ones, dropping some. The profile shows 100,000 or so clones, about 86% of them singletons. The receptor's source is a man older than 75 with acute or convalescent COVID-19. Specimen: peripheral blood. The chain combines TRBV18 with TRBJ1-2, with D possibly matching TRBD1 (5 bases). DNA of the CDR3: TGTGCCAGCTCCCGAGGGACGGGAGGCGACTATGGCTACACCTTC. Its translation: CASSRGTGGDYGYTF. Looking up the rest from reference TRBV18 and TRBJ1-2 gives the full variable domain: NAGVMQNPRHLVRRRGQEARLRCSPMKGHSHVYWYRQLPEEGLKFMVYLQKENIIDESGMPKERFSAEFPKEGPSILRIQQVVRGDSAAYFCASSRGTGGDYGYTFGSGTRLTVV.